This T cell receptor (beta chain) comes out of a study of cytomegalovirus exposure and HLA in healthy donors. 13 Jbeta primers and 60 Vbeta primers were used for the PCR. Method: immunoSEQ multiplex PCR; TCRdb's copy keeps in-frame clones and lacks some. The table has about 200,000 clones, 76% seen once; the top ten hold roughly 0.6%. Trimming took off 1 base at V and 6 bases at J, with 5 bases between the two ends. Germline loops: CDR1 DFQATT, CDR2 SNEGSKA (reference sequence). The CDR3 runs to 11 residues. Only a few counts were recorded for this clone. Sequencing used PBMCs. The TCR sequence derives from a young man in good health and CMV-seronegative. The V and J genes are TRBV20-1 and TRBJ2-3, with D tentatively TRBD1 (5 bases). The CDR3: CSARAGDTQYF. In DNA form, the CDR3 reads TGCAGTGCTAGAGCAGGGGATACGCAGTATTTT.